These 11 T cell receptor beta chains share one sample of origin, sequenced in a study of blood T cell repertoires in COVID-19. Libraries were prepared by immunoSEQ multiplex PCR; TCRdb keeps only in-frame clonotypes and omits some of them. The table includes around 56,000 clones, about 70% detected once. The sequencing sample was made of peripheral blood. The source of these receptors is a woman aged 70-85 years with acute or convalescent COVID-19.

This chain joins TRBV4-1 and TRBJ1-5; 10 nucleotides line up with TRBD1. V dropped 3 bases and J dropped 4; count of bases not matched to a gene: 9. The CDR3 spans 17 residues. CDR1 and CDR2 (germline): MGHRA, YSYEKL. CDR3 region: CASSHPPGQGQNQPQHF. The CDR3 DNA reads as TGCGCCAGCAGCCATCCTCCGGGACAGGGGCAGAATCAGCCCCAGCATTTT.

The rearrangement uses TRBV6-5 and TRBJ1-5, with a possible D match to TRBD1 (6 bases). Germline-derived CDR1 and CDR2 are MNHEY and SVGAGI. The CDR3 is made up of 15 amino acids. V was cut by 10 bases and J by 0 bases, with 16 bases left in between. CDR3 DNA sequence: TGTGCCACTCTTGGACAGTTTGGTAGCAATCAGCCCCAGCATTTT. Protein product: CATLGQFGSNQPQHF.

The J gene is TRBJ2-7, the V gene TRBV4-1; 7 bases are shared with TRBD1. Trimming removed 6 bases from V and 3 bases from J; junction bases left unmatched: 5. This CDR3 contains 13 residues. Germline CDR1 and CDR2: MGHRA and YSYEKL. The CDR3 region has the DNA TGCGCCAGCAGGCCGGGACAGAACTACGAGCAGTACGTC. This translates into CASRPGQNYEQYV.

The chain joins TRBV7-6 to TRBJ2-3, with TRBD2 identical over 9 bases. After removal of 3 bases from V and 3 bases from J, the junction contained 4 bases not matched to a gene. CDR1 and CDR2 (germline): SGHVS, FNYEAQ. This CDR3 region has 15 residues. CDR3 sequence (DNA): TGTGCCAGCAGCTTGGCGGGGGGGAGGACAGATACGCAGTATTTT. Translation gives CASSLAGGRTDTQYF.

This clone has just a few counts. This chain connects TRBV7-9 to TRBJ1-1; unclear D gene. The CDR3 consists of 11 residues. Germline CDR1 SEHNR, CDR2 FQNEAQ (reference sequence). V lost 4 bases and J lost 7, with 7 bases in between. The CDR3 DNA sequence: TGTGCCAGCAGCTCTTTTAATGAAGCTTTCTTT. This sequence encodes CASSSFNEAFF.

This sequence joins TRBV6-1 and TRBJ2-4; D call uncertain. CDR3 length: 15 amino acids. Between the trimmed V and J ends, which lost 3 bases and 0 bases, there was a span of 9 bases. Germline CDR1 MNHNS, CDR2 SASEGT. CDR3 bases: TGTGCCAGCAGTGAGGGCACCTTAGCCAAAAACATTCAGTACTTC. It is translated as CASSEGTLAKNIQYF.

The sample holds a few counts of this clone. V and J are TRBV6-5 and TRBJ2-5; possible D gene TRBD1, 6 bases. CDR3 length equals 14 residues. V gave up 8 bases and J gave up 5 bases, with 18 bases separating them. Germline assignment: CDR1 MNHEY and CDR2 SVGAGI. CDR3 residues: CASPILTGSETQYF. The CDR3 DNA is TGTGCCAGCCCTATTTTAACAGGGAGCGAGACCCAGTACTTC.

The rearrangement joins TRBV7-9 to TRBJ1-2; possibly TRBD1 for D (6 bases). V was shortened by 5 bases and J by 0 bases, with 10 bases between the two germline ends. Looked up from germline, CDR1 is SEHNR and CDR2 is FQNEAQ (reference sequence). This CDR3 has 14 residues. The CDR3 nucleotides are TGTGCCAGCAGCCGGACAGAAACTAACTATGGCTACACCTTC. It yields the protein CASSRTETNYGYTF.

This rearrangement joins TRBV5-1 to TRBJ1-3; no definite D call. Trimming pared 7 bases from V and 4 bases from J, leaving 24 bases between. This CDR3 region has 17 residues. Germline assignment: CDR1 SGHRS and CDR2 YFSETQ. CDR3 loop: CASRGTANMGGGNTIYF. The CDR3 DNA follows: TGCGCCAGCCGGGGAACGGCCAATATGGGAGGCGGAAACACCATATATTTT.

This clone is a singleton in its sample. The chain employs TRBV12-5 and TRBJ2-1; 7 bases align to TRBD1. Per the germline V gene, CDR1 is LGHNT and CDR2 is FRNRAP. The J segment lost 2 bases and the V segment lost 5 bases, leaving 6 bases of the junction unmatched. The CDR3 extends over 15 amino acids. CDR3 coding DNA: TGTGCTAGTGGTCTGACCGGGACAGCCTACAATGAGCAGTTCTTC. Translating it yields CASGLTGTAYNEQFF.

The genes are TRBV4-1 and TRBJ1-3, with D possibly TRBD1 on 5 matching bases. The germline V gene encodes CDR1 MGHRA and CDR2 YSYEKL. V gave up 4 bases and J gave up 7 bases, with 20 bases separating them. The CDR3 sequence is 16 residues long. The CDR3 coding sequence is TGCGCCAGCAGCCTCGATACAGGTTCAACGTGGAACACCATATATTTT. This sequence encodes CASSLDTGSTWNTIYF.